Following are 25 T cell receptor beta chains from one sample sequenced in a study of OX40 agonist ivuxolimab in advanced cancers. Sequenced by immunoSEQ multiplex PCR; TCRdb stores in-frame clones only, minus some. The sample has about 69,000 clones, more than 70% seen once. Material: CD4+ or CD8+ T cells sorted from blood, obtained in a trial of the OX40 agonist ivuxolimab. Source of these receptors: an adult with an advanced solid tumor such as melanoma, head and neck, liver or kidney cancer.

This chain uses TRBV9 with TRBJ1-2; D unresolved. The CDR3 has 13 residues. The V gene's germline CDR1 is SGDLS and CDR2 YYNGEE. Trimming took off 0 bases at V and 8 bases at J, with 11 bases between the two ends. CDR3 loop: CASSVEGQRGYTF. DNA of the CDR3: TGTGCCAGCAGCGTAGAAGGCCAACGGGGCTACACCTTC.

The rearrangement uses TRBV28 and TRBJ2-2; the D gene is possibly TRBD2 (6 bases). Trimming shortened V by 5 bases and J by 5 bases, and 15 bases separated the two germline ends. The CDR3 contains 15 residues. CDR1 and CDR2 (germline): MDHEN, SYDVKM. The CDR3 is CASSQGGGETGELFF. DNA for the CDR3: TGTGCCAGCAGTCAAGGCGGAGGGGAGACCGGGGAGCTGTTTTTT. Filled out from reference TRBV28 and TRBJ2-2, the complete variable domain reads DVKVTQSSRYLVKRTGEKVFLECVQDMDHENMFWYRQDPGLGLRLIYFSYDVKMKEKGDIPEGYSVSREKKERFSLILESASTNQTSMYLCASSQGGGETGELFFGEGSRLTVL.

This clone was counted only a few times. The V call is TRBV6-1, the J call TRBJ1-6, with TRBD1 matching 8 bases. V was pared by 9 bases and J by 9 bases, with 10 bases of the junction left unmatched. The CDR3 is made up of 14 amino acids. Germline V gives CDR1 MNHNS, CDR2 SASEGT. This CDR3 reads CASRYRGKASPLHF. The DNA of the CDR3 is TGTGCCAGTCGCTACAGGGGGAAAGCTTCACCCCTCCACTTT.

This clone showed up just once. This chain connects TRBV5-1 to TRBJ1-1; no firm D call. The germline V gene encodes CDR1 SGHRS and CDR2 YFSETQ. The CDR3 length is 15 residues. Deletions cut 0 bases from V and 9 bases from J, with 18 bases between. This CDR3 reads CASSLVGKKDPKAFF. Here the CDR3 DNA reads TGCGCCAGCAGCTTGGTGGGGAAAAAGGATCCAAAAGCTTTCTTT.

This clone has a handful of counts. The chain joins TRBV30 to TRBJ1-3, with 7 bases lining up with TRBD1. Germline trimming cut 0 bases from V and 2 bases from J; bases unmatched to any gene: 1. The CDR3 extends over 14 amino acids. Germline loops: CDR1 GTSNPN, CDR2 SVGIG (reference sequence). The CDR3 coding sequence is TGTGCCTGGAGTGTAGGGGGCCCTGGAAACACCATATATTTT. Its translation: CAWSVGGPGNTIYF.

The V call is TRBV6-1, the J call TRBJ2-3; the D is unclear. Germline V lookup: CDR1 MNHNS, CDR2 SASEGT. The CDR3 is 12 amino acids. V lost 1 base, J lost 9 bases, and 8 bases lay in between. CDR3 amino acids: CASSEGVGTQYF. DNA for the CDR3: TGTGCCAGCAGTGAAGGAGTGGGGACGCAGTATTTT.

The J gene is TRBJ2-7, the V gene TRBV20-1; D call uncertain. The V gene lost 7 bases and the J gene lost 5 bases, with 12 bases spanning the gap. The CDR3 runs 11 residues. Germline values: CDR1 DFQATT, CDR2 SNEGSKA (reference sequence). The DNA of the CDR3 is TGCAGTGGCCGTACAGTAAACGAGCAGTACTTC. It translates to CSGRTVNEQYF.

A note on this clone: The sample holds other DNA sequences that translate to the same CDR3. This chain uses TRBV4-1 with TRBJ2-7; 9 bases fit TRBD1. The length of the CDR3 is 14 residues. Looked up from germline, CDR1 is MGHRA and CDR2 is YSYEKL. With V trimmed by 4 bases and J by 1 base, 2 bases remained unmatched. The DNA of the CDR3 is TGCGCCAGCAGCCCACAGGGGGCTTCCTACGAGCAGTACTTC. The encoded protein is CASSPQGASYEQYF.

The CDR3 region has the DNA TGCGCCAGCGGGGTATGGACAGGAGCTGGGGCCAACGTCCTGACTTTC. Protein sequence: CASGVWTGAGANVLTF. This chain links TRBV5-1 with TRBJ2-6; 7 bases agree with TRBD1. There are 16 residues in the CDR3. The junction had 9 bases not matched to a gene; V was cut back by 7 bases and J by 2 bases. Looked up from germline, CDR1 is SGHRS and CDR2 is YFSETQ.

V usage is TRBV7-8 and J usage is TRBJ2-7, with 7 bases aligning to TRBD1. This CDR3 is 15 amino acids long. Germline-derived CDR1 and CDR2 are SGHVS and FQNEAQ. The junction had 7 bases not matched to a gene; V was cut back by 2 bases and J by 3 bases. The CDR3 DNA sequence: TGTGCCAGCAGCTTACTGGACAGGCCCTTCTACGAGCAGTACTTC. Translated, it gives CASSLLDRPFYEQYF.

V usage is TRBV12-5 and J usage is TRBJ1-6; no clear D. The V gene lost 3 bases and the J gene lost 15 bases, with 15 bases spanning the gap. The CDR3 spans 13 residues. Per the germline V gene, CDR1 is LGHNT and CDR2 is FRNRAP. The CDR3 DNA reads as TGTGCTAGTGGTTTTTGGCCCCCTGGGGACCTCCACTTT. Translating gives CASGFWPPGDLHF.

The V and J genes are TRBV19 and TRBJ1-1; TRBD1 matches at 8 bases. The length of the CDR3 is 14 residues. Germline CDR1 reads LNHDA; CDR2 reads SQIVND (reference sequence). V shed 6 bases and J 0 bases; nucleotides not matched to a gene: 3. CDR3 nucleotides: TGTGCCAGTAGACGGGACAGGATGAACACTGAAGCTTTCTTT. It codes for CASRRDRMNTEAFF.

The CDR3 sequence is CAWSWEGGGSPLHF. Here the CDR3 DNA reads TGTGCCTGGAGTTGGGAAGGAGGTGGTTCACCCCTCCACTTT. The chain employs TRBV30 and TRBJ1-6, with no clear D. Trimming pared 2 bases from V and 9 bases from J, leaving 14 bases between. There are 14 residues in the CDR3. CDR1 is GTSNPN and CDR2 is SVGIG in the germline V gene (reference sequence).

This clone has a single count. CDR3 region: CASSSRINLAGANTGELFF. The DNA for the CDR3 is TGTGCCAGCAGCTCCCGAATAAACCTAGCGGGGGCGAACACCGGGGAGCTGTTTTTT. The chain recombines TRBV7-9 with TRBJ2-2, with 10 bases identical to TRBD2. This CDR3 has 19 amino acids. V shed 4 bases and J 0 bases; nucleotides not matched to a gene: 11. The germline gives CDR1 SEHNR, CDR2 FQNEAQ (reference sequence).

The rearrangement uses TRBV11-1 and TRBJ2-5; the match to TRBD1 covers 9 bases. This CDR3 spans 15 amino acids. Germline CDR1 reads SGHAT; CDR2 reads FQDESV (reference sequence). Trimming cost V 5 bases and J 5 bases; bases outside gene matches: 9. The CDR3 nucleotides are TGTGCCAGCAGCCCCCGGGACAGGGATATGGAGACCCAGTACTTC. This translates into CASSPRDRDMETQYF.

The J gene is TRBJ2-3, the V gene TRBV30; TRBD2 aligns across 8 bases. V trimming: 4 bases; J trimming: 5 bases; junction bases outside the gene matches: 8. This CDR3 is 14 amino acids long. From germline, CDR1 is GTSNPN and CDR2 SVGIG (reference sequence). DNA of the CDR3: TGTGCCTGGAATCCGGGAGGGCCAGGAGATACGCAGTATTTT. Encoded protein: CAWNPGGPGDTQYF.

In the case of this clone: This specimen includes other DNA sequences encoding the same CDR3. The rearrangement links TRBV5-8 to TRBJ1-4; D gene ambiguous. CDR1 and CDR2 from the germline V gene are SGHTS and YDEGEE. The V end was cut by 0 bases, the J end by 7 bases, with 10 bases between. CDR3 length equals 14 residues. This CDR3 is CASSLVGVGEKLFF. The CDR3 nucleotides read TGTGCCAGCAGCTTGGTTGGGGTCGGTGAAAAACTGTTTTTT.

The chain has TRBV7-2 and TRBJ2-1; 11 bases match TRBD2. CDR1 SGHTA and CDR2 FQGNSA come from the germline V gene. The ends lost 1 base at V and 4 bases at J; junction bases unmatched: 6. The CDR3 length is 17 residues. This CDR3 is CASSLGPGLAVYNEQFF. CDR3 nucleotides: TGTGCCAGCAGCTTAGGCCCGGGACTAGCGGTGTACAATGAGCAGTTCTTC.

Here the CDR3 reads CASTSLSGNTIYF. The CDR3 DNA sequence: TGTGCCAGTACTTCACTCTCTGGAAACACCATATATTTT. This chain links TRBV19 with TRBJ1-3; D not resolved. This CDR3 contains 13 residues. The germline V and J ends were trimmed by 7 bases and 0 bases, with 7 bases remaining between them. Germline V lookup: CDR1 LNHDA, CDR2 SQIVND (reference sequence).

About this clone itself: Other DNA sequences in this sample translate to the same CDR3. This chain joins TRBV7-3 and TRBJ1-1, with D uncertain. Germline values: CDR1 SGHTA, CDR2 FQGTGA. The CDR3 extends over 13 amino acids. Trimming stripped 1 base from V and 6 bases from J, with 9 bases between. CDR3 nucleotide sequence: TGTGCCAGCAGCTTAAGGATGTCTTCTGAAGCTTTCTTT. Its protein product is CASSLRMSSEAFF. Variable domain in full (rest from reference TRBV7-3 and TRBJ1-1): GAGVSQTPSNKVTEKGKYVELRCDPISGHTALYWYRQSLGQGPEFLIYFQGTGAADDSGLPNDRFFAVRPEGSVSTLKIQRTERGDSAVYLCASSLRMSSEAFFGQGTRLTVV.

This chain links TRBV28 with TRBJ1-1, with D uncertain. V lost 2 bases to trimming and J lost 6 bases, with 10 bases between them. Looked up from germline, CDR1 is MDHEN and CDR2 is SYDVKM. The CDR3 consists of 13 residues. The CDR3 DNA reads as TGTGCCAGCAGTTTAGTGGGAGTGGCTGAAGCTTTCTTT. Translation: CASSLVGVAEAFF. The whole variable domain, filled in from reference TRBV28 and TRBJ1-1, reads DVKVTQSSRYLVKRTGEKVFLECVQDMDHENMFWYRQDPGLGLRLIYFSYDVKMKEKGDIPEGYSVSREKKERFSLILESASTNQTSMYLCASSLVGVAEAFFGQGTRLTVV.

This clone occurred a few times. The gene calls are TRBV5-1 and TRBJ1-5, with D possibly being TRBD1 (5 bases). Deletions cut 0 bases from V and 3 bases from J, with 10 bases between. CDR3 length: 15 residues. CDR1 and CDR2 from the germline V gene are SGHRS and YFSETQ. Here the CDR3 DNA reads TGCGCCAGCAGCTTGGCAGGGTCGGTCAATCAGCCCCAGCATTTT. This translates into CASSLAGSVNQPQHF.

The chain is built from TRBV6-1 and TRBJ1-5; D is possibly TRBD1 (5 bases). The CDR3 runs 15 residues. CDR1 and CDR2 from the germline V gene are MNHNS and SASEGT. V lost 3 bases and J 3 bases, leaving 12 bases between the germline ends. CDR3 DNA: TGTGCCAGCAGTGAGGGCAGGGCCTACAATCAGCCCCAGCATTTT. It encodes CASSEGRAYNQPQHF.

Turning to this clone: An end of the junction differs from the germline gene, which may be a read error. V usage is TRBV20-1 and J usage is TRBJ1-4, with a tentative D call TRBD1 (6 bases). Germline loops: CDR1 DFQATT, CDR2 SNEGSKA (reference sequence). The CDR3 totals 11 residues. CDR3 sequence: CSALPRQAEVF. The CDR3 DNA reads TGCAGTGCCCTCCCTAGACAGGCCGAGGTTTTT.

V and J are TRBV5-1 and TRBJ2-7; 14 bases fit TRBD2. Germline values: CDR1 SGHRS, CDR2 YFSETQ. The V and J ends lost 0 bases and 6 bases, in that order; junction bases with no gene match: 2. The CDR3 has 15 amino acids. The CDR3 coding sequence is TGCGCCAGCAGCTTGGCCGGGACTAGCGGGGGCGAGCAGTACTTC. Amino acids: CASSLAGTSGGEQYF.